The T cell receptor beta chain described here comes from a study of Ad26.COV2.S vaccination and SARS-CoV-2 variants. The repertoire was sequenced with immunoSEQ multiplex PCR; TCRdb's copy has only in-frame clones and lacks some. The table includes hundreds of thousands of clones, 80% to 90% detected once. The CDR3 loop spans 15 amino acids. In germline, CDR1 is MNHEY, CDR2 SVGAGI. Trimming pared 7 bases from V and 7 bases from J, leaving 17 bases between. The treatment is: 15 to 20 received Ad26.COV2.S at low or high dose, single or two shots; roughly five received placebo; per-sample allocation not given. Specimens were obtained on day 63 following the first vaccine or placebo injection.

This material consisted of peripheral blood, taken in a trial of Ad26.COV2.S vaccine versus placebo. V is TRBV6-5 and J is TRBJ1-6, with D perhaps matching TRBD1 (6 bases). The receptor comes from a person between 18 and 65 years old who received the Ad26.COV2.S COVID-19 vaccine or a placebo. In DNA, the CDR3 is TGTGCCAGCATCAAGGACAGCCTAGGGAATTCACCCCTCCACTTT. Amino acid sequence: CASIKDSLGNSPLHF.